Given below is one TCR beta chain in context. The antigen is undetermined. The TRB cDNA libraries were prepared by 5' RACE with UMI labels. No DNA is given; TCRdb re-called the 5' RACE reads and lists each CDR3 protein once. The table lists around 63,000 distinct CDR3 sequences. This CDR3 region has 15 residues. Germline CDR1 SEHNR, CDR2 FQNEAQ (reference sequence). This entry belongs to a study of CXCR3-negative and CXCR3-positive naive CD8 T cells. Study conclusions and caveats: TRB CDR3s of CXCR3-positive naive cells were more hydrophobic than those of CXCR3-negative naive cells.

The sequence was obtained from a human donor in good health. Some clones in this sample may be carry-over from other donors' samples. The chain joins TRBV7-9 to TRBJ1-1; there is no DNA to check the TCRdb D call of TRBD1. Sample: naive CXCR3+ CD8+ T cells from blood. As for subset: CD45RO-CCR7+CD27+CD95- naive CD8+ T cells expressing CXCR3 (TNR3+). The CDR3 region is CASSTRGGRVSEAFF. Drawing the rest from reference TRBV7-9 and TRBJ1-1, the complete variable domain is DTGVSQNPRHKITKRGQNVTFRCDPISEHNRLYWYRQTLGQGPEFLTYFQNEAQLEKSRLLSDRFSAERPKGSFSTLEIQRTEQGDSAMYLCASSTRGGRVSEAFFGQGTRLTVV.